This TCR beta chain was found in a study of beta chain features in type 1 diabetes. The study, taken as a whole, reports: It was possible that PCR favored shorter templates, equally so in patients and controls. Comparison showed that naive, central memory and Treg TCRB repertoires appeared more similar among patients than among healthy donors.

It was via CD45RO/CCR7/CD25/CD127/CD95/CD27 that CD4+ naive, central memory, regulatory and stem cell-like memory cells were sorted. Germline V gene sequence: CDR1 SEHNR, CDR2 FQNEAQ (reference sequence). Losses at the gene ends were 5 bases for V and 6 bases for J; bases not matched to a gene: 10. The CDR3 has 15 residues. The whole isolated RNA underwent reverse transcription, so sequencing captured expressed TCRB transcripts. Per sample, stem cell-like memory T cell libraries averaged about 940,000 reads. Produced via immunoSEQ multiplex PCR; TCRdb's table is partial and in-frame only. The sample has roughly 45,000 clones; roughly 50% are singletons. Only a few counts were recorded for this clone. Its cognate antigen is unknown.

Sequenced material: stem cell memory CD4+ T cells from blood. This receptor was taken from a woman aged 25 to 39 in good health. The chain couples TRBV7-9 to TRBJ2-7, with 10 bases identical to TRBD2. CDR3 residues: CASSQPQREGGEQYF. In DNA, the CDR3 is TGTGCCAGCAGCCAACCGCAGCGGGAGGGAGGCGAGCAGTACTTC. The variable domain in full, completed from reference TRBV7-9 and TRBJ2-7, reads DTGVSQNPRHKITKRGQNVTFRCDPISEHNRLYWYRQTLGQGPEFLTYFQNEAQLEKSRLLSDRFSAERPKGSFSTLEIQRTEQGDSAMYLCASSQPQREGGEQYFGPGTRLTVT.